A selection of T cell receptor beta chains follows, all from one sample in a study of blood T cells in healthy people across ages. TCRdb reanalysed the 5' RACE reads using MiXCR and keeps one entry per CDR3 protein. The table has roughly 1,300,000 distinct CDR3 sequences, roughly 59% seen once. Sequencing was done on a sample of blood. Receptor source: a man aged 18 to 29 in good health. CDR3s include the opening cysteine and the closing phenylalanine or tryptophan. A D gene is named only where the DNA matches it firmly. Rows may omit the clone size; those that give it use once, few, many or a size class.

>NA|TRBJ2-1|TRBV4-2|TRBD1
TGTGCCAGCAGCCAAACGGACAGGGGGGGTTATGAGCAGTTCTTC
CASSQTDRGGYEQFF
>few|TRBJ2-7|TRBV6-2/TRBV6-3|NA
TGTGCCAGCAGTTCACAGTGGCCGGAATTCTACGAGCAGTACTTC
CASSSQWPEFYEQYF
>NA|TRBJ1-1|TRBV12-3/TRBV12-4|NA
TGTGCCAGCAGTCTTCTCCAAACTGAAGCTTTCTTT
CASSLLQTEAFF
>NA|TRBJ2-7|TRBV7-8|NA
TGTGCCAGCAGCTCGACCGTAATGGGTTACGAGCAGTACTTC
CASSSTVMGYEQYF
>NA|TRBJ2-1|TRBV4-1|NA
TGCGCCAGCAGCCAAGTTTGGGAGCGGAGCTCCTACAATGAGCAGTTCTTC
CASSQVWERSSYNEQFF
>NA|TRBJ1-4|TRBV28|TRBD1
TGTGCCAGCAGGATGGACAGGGTCTCGAAAAAACTGTTTTTT
CASRMDRVSKKLFF
>NA|TRBJ2-1|TRBV6-2/TRBV6-3|TRBD1
TGTGCCAGCAGCCGGGCAGGGGGTTCCTACGAGCAGTTCTTC
CASSRAGGSYEQFF
>NA|TRBJ2-3|TRBV3-1|TRBD2
TGTGCCAGCAGCCAAGATGCGGGGGGCACAGATACGCAGTATTTT
CASSQDAGGTDTQYF
>NA|TRBJ1-1|TRBV27|NA
TGTGCCAGCAGAGTTCTAGGCGGCACTGAAGCTTTCTTT
CASRVLGGTEAFF
>NA|TRBJ2-3|TRBV20-1|NA
TGCAGTGCTAGAGATGGACGTATCGATACGCAGTATTTT
CSARDGRIDTQYF
>NA|TRBJ1-6|TRBV7-6|TRBD1
TGTGCCAGCAGCGCGACAGGGGATTCACCCCTCCACTTT
CASSATGDSPLHF
>NA|TRBJ2-7|TRBV6-2/TRBV6-3|TRBD2
TGTGCCAGCAGTCCTGATTCGGTGCGGAGCCGGGAGGGGGATATGGTATACGAGCAGTACTTC
CASSPDSVRSREGDMVYEQYF
>few|TRBJ1-1|TRBV29-1|NA
TGCAGCGTTGAACAGGACAATGAAGCTTTCTTT
CSVEQDNEAFF
>NA|TRBJ2-2|TRBV2|NA
TGTGCCAGCAGTACTATGCGGATGAGATCCGGCGGGGAGCTGTTTTTT
CASSTMRMRSGGELFF
>NA|TRBJ2-1|TRBV5-1|NA
TGCGCCAGCAGCTGGGCCTCACAGGGCGATGAGCAGTTCTTC
CASSWASQGDEQFF
>NA|TRBJ2-7|TRBV7-2|TRBD1
TGTGCCAGCACCCAAACAGGACAGGGAGGCGAGCAGTACTTC
CASTQTGQGGEQYF
>NA|TRBJ2-1|TRBV20-1|NA
TGCAGTGCTAGAGATATCAGGAATGGTGAGCAGTTCTTC
CSARDIRNGEQFF
>NA|TRBJ2-5|TRBV3-1|NA
TGTGCCAGCAGTACCCTGGGGGGAGAGACCCAGTACTTC
CASSTLGGETQYF
>NA|TRBJ1-1|TRBV12-3/TRBV12-4|NA
TGTGCCAGCAGTTTAGCGACGGGGCAGAACACTGAAGCTTTCTTT
CASSLATGQNTEAFF
>NA|TRBJ1-1|TRBV2|NA
TGTGCCAGCAGTGAAGCTATAAGACAGACGAACACTGAAGCTTTCTTT
CASSEAIRQTNTEAFF
>NA|TRBJ2-3|TRBV10-3|NA
TGTGCCATCAAGCCGGATTCGGCAGATACGCAGTATTTT
CAIKPDSADTQYF
>NA|TRBJ2-4|TRBV6-4|NA
TGTGCCAGCAGACCACGAGGGTGGCAGGTGGAGGTGGGATGGAACATTCAGTACTTC
CASRPRGWQVEVGWNIQYF
>NA|TRBJ2-7|TRBV27|TRBD2
TGTGCCAGCAGGCTACCAGCGGGAGGGGGCTACGAGCAGTACTTC
CASRLPAGGGYEQYF
>NA|TRBJ1-2|TRBV7-9|TRBD1
TGTGCCAGCAGCCCTTTCGGGACAGGGGCCAACTATGGCTACACCTTC
CASSPFGTGANYGYTF
>NA|TRBJ2-7|TRBV29-1|TRBD1
TGCAGCGTTCTTACGGGGACAGGGGTAGGAGAGCAGTACTTC
CSVLTGTGVGEQYF
>few|TRBJ2-3|TRBV21-1|NA
TGTGCCAGCAGCAAAAAAAAGAGTGTTAGTGGGACTGTTTATCACACGCAGTATTTT
CASSKKKSVSGTVYHTQYF
>few|TRBJ1-1|TRBV7-2|NA
TGTGCCAGCAGCTTCAAGGGAGGCAGCACTGAAGCTTTCTTT
CASSFKGGSTEAFF
>NA|TRBJ2-1|TRBV28|NA
TGTGCCAGCAGCCCTCCTGGGGGCTACAATGAGCAGTTCTTC
CASSPPGGYNEQFF
>NA|TRBJ2-1|TRBV5-1|NA
TGCGCCAGCAGCTTGGCCTTAGGGGCCGACCAGTTCTTC
CASSLALGADQFF
>NA|TRBJ1-4|TRBV29-1|TRBD1
TGCAGCGTTGAACAAGGGACAGGGGGCGAAAAACTGTTTTTT
CSVEQGTGGEKLFF
>few|TRBJ2-7|TRBV7-9|TRBD1
TGTGCCAGCAGCTTTCCCTGGGACAGGGGGATTTACGAGCAGTACTTC
CASSFPWDRGIYEQYF
>few|TRBJ1-5|TRBV20-1|TRBD1
TGCAGTGCTAGTCTTGGACAGGGTTTGAATCAGCCCCAGCATTTT
CSASLGQGLNQPQHF
>NA|TRBJ1-2|TRBV15|TRBD1
TGTGCCACCAGCAGAATGGGACAGTCTGGATGGGGGTACACCTTC
CATSRMGQSGWGYTF
>few|TRBJ1-1|TRBV20-1|TRBD1
TGCAGTGCTAGAGATCCACAGGGGGCGTGGACTGAAGCTTTCTTT
CSARDPQGAWTEAFF
>few|TRBJ2-7|TRBV12-3/TRBV12-4|NA
TGTGCCAGCAGTTTACGCGCAGGGTACGGCTACGAGCAGTACTTC
CASSLRAGYGYEQYF
>few|TRBJ2-7|TRBV12-3/TRBV12-4|TRBD1
TGTGCCAGCATACCGGGACAGGGCCGCTACGAGCAGTACTTC
CASIPGQGRYEQYF
>NA|TRBJ2-1|TRBV6-1|NA
TGCGCCAGCAGTGAACGGGGGATAGTTCGGAATGGGCAGTTCTTC
CASSERGIVRNGQFF
>few|TRBJ2-7|TRBV5-1|NA
TGCGCCAGCGGATCCCAGAGCGACTCCTACGAGCAGTACTTC
CASGSQSDSYEQYF
>NA|TRBJ1-2|TRBV27|NA
TGTGCCAGCAGTTTGAAAGAGGGATATGGCTACACCTTC
CASSLKEGYGYTF
>NA|TRBJ2-5|TRBV7-9|NA
TGTGCCAGCAGCTTATCAGGGGTGGAGACCCAGTACTTC
CASSLSGVETQYF
>few|TRBJ2-5|TRBV29-1|TRBD1
TGCAGCGTTGAGGGGACAGGGGGCTACGAGACCCAGTACTTC
CSVEGTGGYETQYF
>NA|TRBJ2-2|TRBV28|TRBD1
TGTGCCAGCAAGAGACAGGGGAACACCGGGGAGCTGTTTTTT
CASKRQGNTGELFF
>NA|TRBJ1-1|TRBV6-5|NA
TGTGCCAGCACCCCTGTCGCGGGGAACACTGAAGCTTTCTTT
CASTPVAGNTEAFF
>few|TRBJ2-1|TRBV20-1|TRBD2
TGCAGTGCGCCTAGCGGGAGTATGTACAATGAGCAGTTCTTC
CSAPSGSMYNEQFF